This is a list of T cell receptor beta chains from one sample in a study of radiotherapy plus CTLA-4 blockade in lung cancer. Sequencing used immunoSEQ multiplex PCR; TCRdb keeps in-frame clones, though not all of them. The sample lists 30,000 to 40,000 clones, around 85% occurring once. This specimen consisted of peripheral blood, obtained from a patient treated with radiotherapy plus ipilimumab. The receptors originated from a human donor with non-small cell lung cancer who had stable disease on radiotherapy plus ipilimumab. The CDR3 runs from the conserved cysteine through the conserved F or W. Each record gives: V gene, D gene, CDR3 length, J gene, clone size, CDR3 DNA, CDR3 protein. D genes are given only for firm matches. Clone size appears in some rows only: once, few, many, or a class for an expanded clone.

TRBV4-3	.	15	TRBJ2-5	.	TGCGCCAGCAGCCAAGTTTTCCGGGGCCAAGAGACCCAGTACTTC	CASSQVFRGQETQYF
TRBV6-6	.	11	TRBJ2-1	.	TGTGCCAGCAGCCGTTCGAGATTCCTGTTCTTC	CASSRSRFLFF
TRBV30	TRBD1	15	TRBJ1-6	.	TGTGCCTGGAGTGCGATTGGACAGGGGGTTTCACCCCTCCACTTT	CAWSAIGQGVSPLHF
TRBV21-1	.	19	TRBJ2-1	.	TGTGCCACCAGCAGCCGACCTGGGCTGGGCGGGAGGGCCGGCCATGAGCAGTTCTTC	CATSSRPGLGGRAGHEQFF
TRBV11-2	.	19	TRBJ2-1	.	TGTGCCAGCAGCTTAGGCCGAAAGGTTACGGACTTCTCCTACAATGAGCAGTTCTTC	CASSLGRKVTDFSYNEQFF
TRBV7-3	TRBD1	15	TRBJ2-2	.	TGTGCCAGCAGCTTCCGGGACAGGGAAAACGGGGAGCTGTTTTTT	CASSFRDRENGELFF
TRBV28	.	11	TRBJ2-1	few	TGTGCCAGCAGTTTGGTCAGAGAGCAGTTCTTC	CASSLVREQFF
TRBV7-3	.	14	TRBJ2-1	.	TGTGCCAGCAGCTTAACAGGGGCCTACAATGAGCAGTTCTTC	CASSLTGAYNEQFF
TRBV28	.	14	TRBJ1-5	.	TGTGCCGTAGCCCGGGGGTTTAGCAATCAGCCCCAGCATTTT	CAVARGFSNQPQHF
TRBV28	.	16	TRBJ2-1	.	TGTGCCAGCAGTAATCCCGGGGAGGCTCGGGACAATGAGCAGTTCTTC	CASSNPGEARDNEQFF
TRBV5-4	.	15	TRBJ2-7	.	TGTGCCAGCAGCCCCAGGCTTGGCGGGAACTACGAGCAGTACTTC	CASSPRLGGNYEQYF
TRBV19	TRBD2	15	TRBJ2-1	.	TGTGCCAGTAGTATGGGACTAGCGGCATACAATGAGCAGTTCTTC	CASSMGLAAYNEQFF
TRBV19	.	11	TRBJ1-1	few	TGTGCCAGTTGTCAGAACACTGAAGCTTTCTTT	CASCQNTEAFF
TRBV6-1	TRBD2	18	TRBJ2-1	.	TGTGCCAGCAGTGCCCTATATGAGTCGACTAGCGGGAGAAATGAGCAGTTCTTC	CASSALYESTSGRNEQFF
TRBV13	.	16	TRBJ2-1	.	TGTGCCAGCAGCTCAGGGGGGCGGGGTGGGGCGGAGAAGCAGTTCTTC	CASSSGGRGGAEKQFF
TRBV5-1	.	16	TRBJ2-7	.	TGCGCCAGCAGCTTGGCGGGCGGGCTCAGCTCCTACGAGCAGTACTTC	CASSLAGGLSSYEQYF
TRBV5-1	TRBD1	14	TRBJ1-2	few	TGCGCCAGCAGCTTGGGGACAGGCCGTTATGGCTACACCTTC	CASSLGTGRYGYTF
TRBV4-3	TRBD2	19	TRBJ2-2	.	TGCGCCAGCAGCCAAGCCCGGTTCTATAGCGGGAGGAACACCGGGGAGCTGTTTTTT	CASSQARFYSGRNTGELFF
TRBV7-8	TRBD1	15	TRBJ2-7	.	TGTGCCAGCAGCCAGGGACAGGGGGCAACCTACGAGCAGTACTTC	CASSQGQGATYEQYF
TRBV4-3	TRBD2	16	TRBJ2-2	.	TGCGCCAGCAGCCAATCCCTAGCGGTGAACACCGGGGAGCTGTTTTTT	CASSQSLAVNTGELFF
TRBV19	TRBD2	17	TRBJ2-1	.	TGTGCCAGTAGTAAGGAACACCGGGACTATGGGGCCAATGAGCAGTTCTTC	CASSKEHRDYGANEQFF
TRBV27	.	17	TRBJ2-7	once	TGTGCCAGCAGTTTAAGCGCCCCGACTAGACGGCCCTACGAGCAGTACTTC	CASSLSAPTRRPYEQYF
TRBV29-1	.	13	TRBJ1-5	.	TGCAGCGTTGAAACAGGGACCAATCAGCCCCAGCATTTT	CSVETGTNQPQHF
TRBV7-9	.	14	TRBJ2-1	.	TGTGCCAGCAGCCGGATGGAGCGAGGCAATGAGCAGTTCTTC	CASSRMERGNEQFF
TRBV7-8	TRBD1	16	TRBJ2-7	.	TGTGCCAGCAGCGTAGGGACAGGGGGCATCGTCGGCGAGCAGTACTTC	CASSVGTGGIVGEQYF
TRBV5-8	TRBD2	16	TRBJ2-6	few	TGTGCCAGCAGCTGGACGGGGGGTGCTGGGGCCAACGTCCTGACTTTC	CASSWTGGAGANVLTF
TRBV9	.	15	TRBJ1-1	.	TGTGCCAGCAGCGTCGATCGGGGTGGGAACACTGAAGCTTTCTTT	CASSVDRGGNTEAFF
TRBV5-1	TRBD1	16	TRBJ1-4	.	TGCGCCAGCAGCTCGGGGACAGGGGGAGATTATGAAAAACTGTTTTTT	CASSSGTGGDYEKLFF
TRBV19	TRBD2	15	TRBJ2-3	.	TGTGCCAGTAGTCAACTAGCGGGAAGCACAGATACGCAGTATTTT	CASSQLAGSTDTQYF
TRBV7-9	.	15	TRBJ2-5	few	TGTGCCAGCAGCTTAAAAGTTTTACGGTCTGAGACCCAGTACTTC	CASSLKVLRSETQYF
TRBV5-1	.	17	TRBJ1-1	.	TGCGCCAGCAGTTTTGGGGGGAGGATCGTCAAAAACACTGAAGCTTTCTTT	CASSFGGRIVKNTEAFF
TRBV20-1	.	11	TRBJ2-7	.	TGCGGGGGGAGACGCTCTTACGAGCAGTACTTC	CGGRRSYEQYF
TRBV5-4	TRBD1	15	TRBJ1-2	once	TGTGCCAGCAGCCATGGGACAGGGGGCAACTATGGCTACACCTTC	CASSHGTGGNYGYTF
TRBV7-2	.	15	TRBJ1-3	.	TGTGCCAGCAGCGTTGACTCGGCCTCTGGAAACACCATATATTTT	CASSVDSASGNTIYF
TRBV10-3	.	18	TRBJ2-1	.	TGTGCCATCAGTGAGTCCCCTCCGAGCGGTGTCTCCTACAATGAGCAGTTCTTC	CAISESPPSGVSYNEQFF
TRBV18	TRBD1	15	TRBJ2-7	.	TGTGCCAGCTCACCTGCACAGGGGGCTATGTACGAGCAGTACTTC	CASSPAQGAMYEQYF
TRBV4-1	TRBD2	15	TRBJ2-3	.	TGCGCCAGCAGCCAAGATCCTAGCGGGAGAGATACGCAGTATTTT	CASSQDPSGRDTQYF
TRBV7-8	.	12	TRBJ1-2	.	TGTGCCAGCAGTCCCCCACGTAGTGGCTACACCTTC	CASSPPRSGYTF
TRBV12-5	.	15	TRBJ2-3	.	TGTGCTAGTGGTTTGGATGGACAGAGCACAGATACGCAGTATTTT	CASGLDGQSTDTQYF
TRBV7-2	TRBD1	14	TRBJ1-1	.	TGTGCCAGCAGCTTAGGGGCAGGGGGGACTGAAGCTTTCTTT	CASSLGAGGTEAFF
TRBV7-3	.	13	TRBJ1-5	.	TGTGCCAGCAGCGAATCCAGGGGCCAGCCCCAGCATTTT	CASSESRGQPQHF
TRBV30	.	16	TRBJ2-3	.	TGTGCCTGGAGTGGGGGGGAGTCGCTTCGCACAGATACGCAGTATTTT	CAWSGGESLRTDTQYF